These T cell receptor beta chains were read from a single sample in a study of HIV-infected patients and healthy controls. One entry per CDR3 protein, called by TCRdb with MiXCR from the 5' RACE reads. The sample has under 70,000 distinct CDR3 sequences, about 19% seen once. What was sequenced was CD4+ T cells from blood. The receptors originated from a human donor in good health. Each CDR3 is given with its conserved first and last residue. D genes are given only for firm matches. The size field is filled for only some rows; it gives once, few, many or a size class.

v_call	clone_size	d_call	j_call	cdr3_nt	cdr3_aa
TRBV27	once	NA	TRBJ1-1	TGTGCCAGCAGTTATAAGGGGATGAACACTGAAGCTTTCTTT	CASSYKGMNTEAFF
TRBV11-2	few	NA	TRBJ2-1	TGTGCCAGCAGCTTAGAGATAGGGAGGCAGTTCTTC	CASSLEIGRQFF
TRBV29-1	few	TRBD2	TRBJ2-7	TGCAGCGTTGAAGGAGGGCCTAGCGGGAAATACGAGCAGTACTTC	CSVEGGPSGKYEQYF
TRBV5-6	NA	NA	TRBJ2-6	TGTGCCAGCAGCTTGATTACGACAGGCCTCGACAACGTCCTGACTTTC	CASSLITTGLDNVLTF
TRBV2	many	NA	TRBJ1-5	TGTGCCAGCACGGTCTCAAATAGCAATCAGCCCCAGCATTTT	CASTVSNSNQPQHF
TRBV28	NA	TRBD1	TRBJ1-5	TGTGCCAGCAGTCGGGACAGGGGGCTCCGCAATCAGCCCCAGCATTTT	CASSRDRGLRNQPQHF
TRBV6-6	NA	NA	TRBJ2-5	TGTGCCAGCAGTTCTGACGTGGGAGAGACCCAGTACTTC	CASSSDVGETQYF
TRBV28	NA	NA	TRBJ2-7	TGTGCCACCCAAGCGGGACAGACCCCTGAGCAGTACTTC	CATQAGQTPEQYF
TRBV5-4	NA	NA	TRBJ1-1	TGTGCCAGCAGCTTGGAGGCAGTCAACACTGAAGCTTTCTTT	CASSLEAVNTEAFF
TRBV29-1	medium-sized	NA	TRBJ1-1	TGCAGCGTAACAGGGAACACTGAAGCTTTCTTT	CSVTGNTEAFF
TRBV7-9	NA	NA	TRBJ1-1	TGTGCCAGCAGGGCGACGCTGAACACTGAAGCTTTCTTT	CASRATLNTEAFF
TRBV12-3/TRBV12-4	NA	NA	TRBJ2-1	TGTGCCAGCAGTTTTGGAGGGAAGGGAGGCAATGAGCAGTTCTTC	CASSFGGKGGNEQFF
TRBV30	many	NA	TRBJ2-4	TGTGCCTGGAGTGTTCCGGGGAAAGCCAAAAACATTCAGTACTTC	CAWSVPGKAKNIQYF
TRBV7-2	few	TRBD2	TRBJ2-5	TGTGCCAGCAGCCCCCAGCGGGGGAGCCAAGAGACCCAGTACTTC	CASSPQRGSQETQYF
TRBV10-2	many	NA	TRBJ1-5	TGCGCCAGCACACAGGGCGAGAATCAGCCCCAGCATTTT	CASTQGENQPQHF
TRBV20-1	many	NA	TRBJ1-1	TGCAGTGCTCGAGACGCCTCTGTTAAAGAAGCTTTCTTT	CSARDASVKEAFF
TRBV7-2	NA	NA	TRBJ1-2	TGTGCCAGCAGCCCGGGGGTGGCCTATGGCTACACCTTC	CASSPGVAYGYTF
TRBV7-3	many	NA	TRBJ2-1	TGTGCCGGCGTCCCGGGGAGGAACAATGAGCAGTTCTTC	CAGVPGRNNEQFF
TRBV12-3/TRBV12-4	NA	NA	TRBJ1-1	TGTGCCAGCAGTTTCATTAGGGGGAACACTGAAGCTTTCTTT	CASSFIRGNTEAFF
TRBV4-1	NA	TRBD1	TRBJ1-4	TGCGCCAGCAGAAATGCACCGACAGGGGAATCTAATGAAAAACTGTTTTTT	CASRNAPTGESNEKLFF
TRBV28	many	NA	TRBJ2-4	TGTGCCAGCAGTCCGGGACTCAAACAAAACATTCAGTACTTC	CASSPGLKQNIQYF
TRBV9	many	NA	TRBJ1-3	TGTGCCAGCAGCGTCCAAGCGGGGGTTTCGGGCTGGAGCTCTGGAAACACCATATATTTT	CASSVQAGVSGWSSGNTIYF
TRBV2	many	NA	TRBJ1-5	TGTGCCAGCAGTGAATGGGGAGGCCAGCCCCAGCATTTT	CASSEWGGQPQHF
TRBV4-1	many	TRBD1	TRBJ1-1	TGCGCCAGCAGCCAACAGGGGGTCAACACTGAAGCTTTCTTT	CASSQQGVNTEAFF
TRBV12-3/TRBV12-4	few	NA	TRBJ1-5	TGTGCCAGCGGAAAACAGGGTGGCAATCAGCCCCAGCATTTT	CASGKQGGNQPQHF
TRBV20-1	NA	NA	TRBJ1-1	TGCAGTGCTAGAAAAACAGGGAGTGAAGCTTTCTTT	CSARKTGSEAFF
TRBV6-2/TRBV6-3	many	TRBD2	TRBJ2-7	TGTGCCAGCACCCGGGCCTACGGGGGGGAGTACGAGCAGTACTTC	CASTRAYGGEYEQYF
TRBV6-2/TRBV6-3	many	TRBD1	TRBJ2-7	TGTGCCAGCGGAATGGACAGGTCCCCCGAGCAGTACTTC	CASGMDRSPEQYF
TRBV6-6	NA	NA	TRBJ2-3	TGTGCCAGCAGCAGGGTTGAGACAGATACGCAGTATTTT	CASSRVETDTQYF
TRBV7-8	NA	NA	TRBJ1-5	TGTGCCAGCAGCTTAGGTGTTGTAGGGCAGCCCCAGCATTTT	CASSLGVVGQPQHF
TRBV12-3/TRBV12-4	few	TRBD1	TRBJ1-4	TGTGCCAGCAGTCTAGGACAGGGTTCAACTAATGAAAAACTGTTTTTT	CASSLGQGSTNEKLFF
TRBV6-5	few	TRBD1	TRBJ1-1	TGTGCCAGCAGTTACTCAACGGGACAGATGAACACTGAAGCTTTCTTT	CASSYSTGQMNTEAFF
TRBV6-1	few	TRBD1	TRBJ2-4	TGTGCCAGCAGTGAAATGGCAGGGGGCATGGGGGCCAAAAACATTCAGTACTTC	CASSEMAGGMGAKNIQYF
TRBV29-1	few	TRBD2	TRBJ2-5	TGCAGCGGGGGACTAGCGGGAGTAGGGCAAGAGACCCAGTACTTC	CSGGLAGVGQETQYF
TRBV4-2	many	NA	TRBJ1-1	TGTGCCAGCAGCCATATCGAAGCTGAAGCTTTCTTT	CASSHIEAEAFF
TRBV12-5	few	NA	TRBJ1-1	TGTGCTAGTGCCCGCCCAGACACTGAAGCTTTCTTT	CASARPDTEAFF
TRBV10-3	NA	NA	TRBJ2-5	TGTGCCATCAGTGAGTCGATATCGGCAGAGACCCAGTACTTC	CAISESISAETQYF
TRBV2	many	TRBD1	TRBJ1-4	TGTGCCAGCAGGGAGACAGGGAGAGAAGAAAAACTGTTTTTT	CASRETGREEKLFF
TRBV6-2/TRBV6-3	many	TRBD1	TRBJ1-5	TGTGCCAGCAGTTACCGGACAGGGGTGAGTCAGCCCCAGCATTTT	CASSYRTGVSQPQHF
TRBV10-3	many	TRBD2	TRBJ2-3	TGTGCCATCAGTCGGACTAGCGGGAGCACAGATACGCAGTATTTT	CAISRTSGSTDTQYF
TRBV24-1	many	NA	TRBJ2-3	TGTGCCACCAGTGATTTGCGGCACCGGGACCCAGGGATCACAGATACGCAGTATTTT	CATSDLRHRDPGITDTQYF
TRBV20-1	few	TRBD1	TRBJ1-5	TGCAGTGCTAGCGACAGGGTTGGCAATCAGCCCCAGCATTTT	CSASDRVGNQPQHF
TRBV7-2	many	TRBD2	TRBJ2-3	TGTGCCAGCAGCTCACCACTAGCGGGGATGTCAGATACGCAGTATTTT	CASSSPLAGMSDTQYF
TRBV5-5	NA	TRBD1	TRBJ1-5	TGTGCCAGCAGCCCCCGCCAGGGGGGAAGCAATCAGCCCCAGCATTTT	CASSPRQGGSNQPQHF
TRBV10-3	NA	TRBD1	TRBJ2-3	TGTGCCATCGGTTCCGGGACAGGGGGCCTCACAGATACGCAGTATTTT	CAIGSGTGGLTDTQYF
TRBV2	few	NA	TRBJ2-7	TGTGCCAGCAGTGAATGGGGAGAGCAGTACTTC	CASSEWGEQYF
TRBV4-2	few	TRBD1	TRBJ1-2	TGTGCCAGCAGCCAAGTCTTCCGGACAGGGGGATATGGCTACACCTTC	CASSQVFRTGGYGYTF
TRBV9	many	NA	TRBJ2-2	TGTGCCAGCGGTCAAAAGGGACATACGAACACCGGGGAGCTGTTTTTT	CASGQKGHTNTGELFF
TRBV6-6	NA	TRBD2	TRBJ2-7	TGTGCCAGCAGTTACTCCAGCACTAGCGGCGAGCAGTACTTC	CASSYSSTSGEQYF
TRBV21-1	NA	NA	TRBJ2-7	TGTGCCAGCAGCAAAGAACTCGACGAGCAGTACTTC	CASSKELDEQYF
TRBV12-3/TRBV12-4	NA	NA	TRBJ1-1	TGTGCCAGCAGTTTCACAGAGAGAAGGGTTGAAGCTTTCTTT	CASSFTERRVEAFF
TRBV30	many	TRBD1	TRBJ1-5	TGTGCCTGGGCGACAGGGAATCAGCCCCAGCATTTT	CAWATGNQPQHF
TRBV10-2	few	TRBD2	TRBJ2-2	TGCGCCAGCAGTGAGCGGGGGGGATCCGGGGAGCTGTTTTTT	CASSERGGSGELFF
TRBV12-3/TRBV12-4	NA	NA	TRBJ1-5	TGTGCCAGCAGTTTAAGGGAACAGCCCCAGCATTTT	CASSLREQPQHF
TRBV29-1	many	NA	TRBJ1-1	TGCAGCGTTGGGACGGTGAACACTGAAGCTTTCTTT	CSVGTVNTEAFF
TRBV2	many	NA	TRBJ2-3	TGTGCCAGCAGAGTGGGGTTCAGCACAGATACGCAGTATTTT	CASRVGFSTDTQYF
TRBV7-9	many	TRBD1	TRBJ2-7	TGTGCCAGCAGCTTCGGGACAGTCCACGAGCAGTACTTC	CASSFGTVHEQYF